Listed below are T cell receptor beta chains from one sample, sequenced in a study of vaccination and CD4 T cells after COVID-19. TCRdb called the PCR reads again in MiXCR, with one record for every CDR3 protein. The sample includes 12,000 to 15,000 distinct CDR3 sequences, more than 45% of them seen just once. Their cognate antigens are unknown. Material for sequencing was CD4+ T cells from blood, cultured in vitro. The source of these receptors is a human donor who had recovered from COVID-19. The CDR3 runs from the conserved cysteine through the conserved F or W. Fields, in order: clone size, D gene, J gene, V gene, CDR3 protein, CDR3 DNA. D genes are given only for firm matches. Some rows have no size entry. The others give once, few or many, or a class for an expanded clone.

size: -; D: -; J: TRBJ2-1; V: TRBV12-3/TRBV12-4; CDR3: CASSLVGSSHNEQFF; DNA: TGTGCCAGCAGTTTAGTGGGGAGTTCGCACAATGAGCAGTTCTTC
size: once; D: TRBD2; J: TRBJ2-7; V: TRBV10-1; CDR3: CASAGLAGPGEQYF; DNA: TGCGCCAGCGCCGGACTAGCGGGCCCAGGGGAGCAGTACTTC
size: -; D: TRBD2; J: TRBJ2-1; V: TRBV11-2; CDR3: CASNLAGGFYNEQFF; DNA: TGTGCCAGCAACTTGGCGGGAGGGTTCTACAATGAGCAGTTCTTC
size: -; D: -; J: TRBJ2-2; V: TRBV7-3; CDR3: CASSRPITGELFF; DNA: TGTGCCAGCAGCCGTCCTATCACCGGGGAGCTGTTTTTT
size: -; D: TRBD2; J: TRBJ2-1; V: TRBV20-1; CDR3: CSAASGTSVYNEQFF; DNA: TGCAGTGCGGCCTCCGGGACTAGTGTCTACAATGAGCAGTTCTTC
size: -; D: TRBD1; J: TRBJ1-4; V: TRBV7-8; CDR3: CASSLAVTGGHEKLFF; DNA: TGTGCCAGCAGCTTAGCGGTGACAGGGGGCCATGAAAAACTGTTTTTT
size: -; D: TRBD1; J: TRBJ1-5; V: TRBV6-2/TRBV6-3; CDR3: CASTRGQGDQPQHF; DNA: TGTGCCAGCACTCGAGGACAGGGGGATCAGCCCCAGCATTTT
size: -; D: -; J: TRBJ2-1; V: TRBV20-1; CDR3: CSASGDWDEQFF; DNA: TGCAGTGCTAGTGGCGACTGGGATGAGCAGTTCTTC
size: -; D: TRBD1; J: TRBJ2-5; V: TRBV27; CDR3: CASSRGQVEIQYF; DNA: TGTGCCAGCAGCAGGGGACAGGTGGAGATCCAGTACTTC
size: -; D: TRBD1; J: TRBJ1-2; V: TRBV18; CDR3: CASSPPWGQGDHYTF; DNA: TGTGCCAGCTCACCACCGTGGGGACAGGGGGACCACTACACCTTC
size: few; D: TRBD2; J: TRBJ2-3; V: TRBV27; CDR3: CASSLRGGWTDTQYF; DNA: TGTGCCAGCAGTTTACGCGGGGGGTGGACAGATACGCAGTATTTT
size: -; D: TRBD1; J: TRBJ2-2; V: TRBV29-1; CDR3: CSAQTGFNTGELFF; DNA: TGCAGCGCCCAGACAGGGTTCAACACCGGGGAGCTGTTTTTT
size: -; D: -; J: TRBJ2-5; V: TRBV20-1; CDR3: CSALSPPLETQYF; DNA: TGCAGTGCTCTTTCCCCTCCGCTAGAGACCCAGTACTTC
size: few; D: -; J: TRBJ1-1; V: TRBV27; CDR3: CASSSRTLNTEAFF; DNA: TGTGCCAGCAGTTCCCGGACCCTGAACACTGAAGCTTTCTTT
size: -; D: -; J: TRBJ2-7; V: TRBV7-3; CDR3: CASSLTTGVTEQYF; DNA: TGTGCCAGCAGCTTAACAACGGGAGTAACCGAGCAGTACTTC
size: -; D: TRBD2; J: TRBJ2-7; V: TRBV28; CDR3: CASSLGLAGSYEQYF; DNA: TGTGCCAGCAGTTTGGGCCTAGCGGGGTCCTACGAGCAGTACTTC
size: -; D: -; J: TRBJ1-2; V: TRBV4-1; CDR3: CASSQDYREIGGYTF; DNA: TGCGCCAGCAGCCAAGACTACAGGGAAATAGGGGGCTACACCTTC
size: few; D: -; J: TRBJ2-5; V: TRBV27; CDR3: CASSLSGHSEETQYF; DNA: TGTGCCAGCAGTTTATCCGGACACTCGGAAGAGACCCAGTACTTC